This TCR beta chain came from a study of shared clonotypes between healthy human individuals. The study, taken as a whole, reports: In contrast to clonotypes shared by all four donors, non-shared clonotypes had lower generation probabilities.

Profiling relied on immunoSEQ multiplex PCR, and the TCRdb table lists in-frame clones only, not all of them. The table includes approximately 1.1 million clones, around three quarters detected once. Germline V gene sequence: CDR1 SGHRS, CDR2 YFSETQ. The CDR3 runs 16 residues. Germline trimming cut 0 bases from V and 0 bases from J; bases unmatched to any gene: 3. This clone showed up just a few times. Antigen: not known. This TCR was recovered from a man between 18 and 35 years old in good health. Some clones in this sample may be carry-over from other donors' samples. The sequencing input was memory CD4+ T cells from PBMCs. Noted subset: CD45RA-negative fraction. The chain links TRBV5-1 to TRBJ1-3, with 7 bases lining up with TRBD1. The CDR3 DNA sequence: TGCGCCAGCAGCTTGGGGACAGGTCACTCTGGAAACACCATATATTTT. Its protein is CASSLGTGHSGNTIYF. The full variable domain, in which reference TRBV5-1 and TRBJ1-3 provide the parts outside the CDR3, is KAGVTQTPRYLIKTRGQQVTLSCSPISGHRSVSWYQQTPGQGLQFLFEYFSETQRNKGNFPGRFSGRQFSNSRSEMNVSTLELGDSALYLCASSLGTGHSGNTIYFGEGSWLTVV.